This passage covers 11 T cell receptor beta chains from one sample sequenced in a study of control samples from healthy donors and cancer patients. Data came from immunoSEQ multiplex PCR; TCRdb stores just in-frame clones and leaves some out. Of 100,000 to 120,000 clones listed, around nine tenths are singletons. The source material was PBMCs. These receptors were obtained from a woman in her fifties or sixties with lung cancer.

The chain is built from TRBV6-2 or TRBV6-3 and TRBJ2-7; TRBD1 aligns across 7 bases. Losses at the gene ends were 4 bases for V and 6 bases for J; bases not matched to a gene: 12. The V gene's germline CDR1 is MNHEY and CDR2 SVGEGT. The CDR3 has 15 amino acids. In DNA, the CDR3 is TGTGCCAGCAGTTTATCAGGGGGATCAGGTTCCGAGCAGTACTTC. As protein: CASSLSGGSGSEQYF.

V gene TRBV25-1 combines with J gene TRBJ2-7; D unclear. Per the germline V gene, CDR1 is MGHDK and CDR2 is SYGVNS. V lost 7 bases and J 5 bases, leaving 9 bases between the germline ends. The CDR3 sequence is 11 residues long. CDR3 in amino acids: CASTENNEQYF. Here the CDR3 DNA reads TGTGCCAGCACTGAGAACAACGAGCAGTACTTC.

This clone was recorded only once. V usage is TRBV28 and J usage is TRBJ1-5, with 7 bases identical to TRBD1. This CDR3 comprises 15 residues. CDR1 is MDHEN, CDR2 SYDVKM, per germline. The ends lost 6 bases at V and 2 bases at J; junction bases unmatched: 7. The CDR3 DNA is TGTGCCAGCAGGTACAGGGGCCGCGGCAATCAGCCCCAGCATTTT. Its translation: CASRYRGRGNQPQHF.

About this clone: The identical CDR3 is also encoded by other nucleotide sequences in the sample. The gene calls are TRBV7-2 and TRBJ1-1; TRBD1 might be the D (6 bases). Trimming shortened V by 5 bases and J by 7 bases, and 20 bases separated the two germline ends. Germline V lookup: CDR1 SGHTA, CDR2 FQGNSA. The CDR3 runs 15 residues. CDR3 residues: CASSLYGGAGGEAFF. The CDR3 DNA sequence: TGTGCCAGCAGCCTGTACGGGGGGGCGGGGGGTGAAGCTTTCTTT.

This chain connects TRBV23-1 to TRBJ1-2; D gene unclear. TRBV23-1 is known as an ORF, though its function is uncertain. V was cut by 3 bases and J by 4 bases, with 24 bases left in between. This CDR3 has 18 residues. The CDR3: CASSHNLEGRRNVYGYTF. The CDR3 nucleotides are TGCGCCAGCAGTCACAATCTGGAAGGGCGTCGTAACGTCTATGGCTACACCTTC.

The chain has TRBV29-1 and TRBJ2-3; weak D call: TRBD1 (7 bases). CDR1 is SQVTM, CDR2 ANQGSEA, per germline. V lost 7 bases to trimming and J lost 4 bases, with 12 bases between them. The length of the CDR3 is 12 residues. CDR3 sequence: CSEGRGADTQYF. Here the CDR3 DNA reads TGCAGCGAGGGCAGGGGGGCAGATACGCAGTATTTT.

The chain has TRBV27 and TRBJ1-4; D is uncertain. This CDR3 has 15 residues. CDR1 and CDR2 from the germline V gene are MNHEY and SMNVEV (reference sequence). V gave up 3 bases and J gave up 0 bases, with 8 bases separating them. CDR3 loop: CASSLGSTTNEKLFF. As DNA, the CDR3 is TGTGCCAGCAGTTTGGGCAGTACAACTAATGAAAAACTGTTTTTT. Together with reference TRBV27 and TRBJ1-4, the CDR3 gives the full variable domain: EAQVTQNPRYLITVTGKKLTVTCSQNMNHEYMSWYRQDPGLGLRQIYYSMNVEVTDKGDVPEGYKVSRKEKRNFPLILESPSPNQTSLYFCASSLGSTTNEKLFFGSGTQLSVL.

J is TRBJ1-2 and V is TRBV2; D might be TRBD1 (5 bases). The CDR3 sequence is 12 residues long. Between the trimmed V and J ends, which lost 8 bases and 5 bases, there was a span of 12 bases. Per germline, CDR1 SNHLY and CDR2 FYNNEI. The CDR3 loop reads CASPKEGYGYTF. Written as DNA, the CDR3 is TGTGCCAGCCCCAAAGAGGGGTATGGCTACACCTTC.

This clone was seen more than once but under ten times. The J gene is TRBJ2-7, the V gene TRBV6-6, with a possible D match to TRBD1 (6 bases). The germline gives CDR1 MNHNY, CDR2 SVGAGI (reference sequence). V lost 5 bases to trimming and J lost 4 bases, with 12 bases between them. The CDR3 has 13 amino acids. The CDR3 region is CASSIRGGYEQYF. The CDR3 DNA reads TGTGCCAGCAGTATCAGGGGCGGATACGAGCAGTACTTC.

The chain uses TRBV28 and TRBJ2-5; TRBD1 aligns across 8 bases. J gave up 5 bases and V 5 bases, and 4 bases lay outside the gene matches. The CDR3 is made up of 13 amino acids. Germline assignment: CDR1 MDHEN and CDR2 SYDVKM. The chain's CDR3 is CASSQGAGETQYF. The CDR3 region has the DNA TGTGCCAGCAGTCAGGGGGCCGGGGAGACCCAGTACTTC.

The rearrangement links TRBV10-3 to TRBJ1-5; D gene ambiguous. The CDR3 is 15 residues long. V was shortened by 2 bases and J by 4 bases, with 12 bases between the two germline ends. Germline lookup yields CDR1 ENHRY and CDR2 SYGVKD. The CDR3 sequence: CAISELGQSNQPQHF. The CDR3, as DNA: TGTGCCATCAGTGAGCTAGGGCAGTCTAATCAGCCCCAGCATTTT.